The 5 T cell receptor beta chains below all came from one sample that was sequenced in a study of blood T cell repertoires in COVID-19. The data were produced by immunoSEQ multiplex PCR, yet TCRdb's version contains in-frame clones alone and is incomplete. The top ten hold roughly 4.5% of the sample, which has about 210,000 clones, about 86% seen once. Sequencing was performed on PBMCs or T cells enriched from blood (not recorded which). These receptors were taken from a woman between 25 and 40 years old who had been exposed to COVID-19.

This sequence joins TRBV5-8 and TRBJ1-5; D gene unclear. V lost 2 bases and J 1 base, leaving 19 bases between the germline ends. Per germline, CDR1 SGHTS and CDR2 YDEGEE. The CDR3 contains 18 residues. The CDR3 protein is CASSFYRGPLKSNQPQHF. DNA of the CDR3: TGTGCCAGCAGCTTTTATCGTGGCCCCCTTAAAAGCAATCAGCCCCAGCATTTT. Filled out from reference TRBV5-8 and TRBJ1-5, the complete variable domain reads EAGVTQSPTHLIKTRGQQATLRCSPISGHTSVYWYQQALGLGLQFLLWYDEGEERNRGNFPPRFSGRQFPNYSSELNVNALELEDSALYLCASSFYRGPLKSNQPQHFGDGTRLSIL.

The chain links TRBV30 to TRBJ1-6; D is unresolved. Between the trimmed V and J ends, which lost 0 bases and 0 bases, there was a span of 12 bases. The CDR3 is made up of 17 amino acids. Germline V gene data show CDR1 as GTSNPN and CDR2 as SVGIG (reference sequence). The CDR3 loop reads CAWSVGGASSYNSPLHF. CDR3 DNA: TGTGCCTGGAGTGTTGGCGGAGCAAGCTCCTATAATTCACCCCTCCACTTT.

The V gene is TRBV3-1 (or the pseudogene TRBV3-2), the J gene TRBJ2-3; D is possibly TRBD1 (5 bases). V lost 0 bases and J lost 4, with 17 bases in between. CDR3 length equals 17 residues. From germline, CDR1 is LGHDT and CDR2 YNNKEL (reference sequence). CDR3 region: CASSQDRPQGHADTQYF. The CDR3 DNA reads TGTGCCAGCAGCCAAGATCGCCCCCAGGGTCATGCAGATACGCAGTATTTT.

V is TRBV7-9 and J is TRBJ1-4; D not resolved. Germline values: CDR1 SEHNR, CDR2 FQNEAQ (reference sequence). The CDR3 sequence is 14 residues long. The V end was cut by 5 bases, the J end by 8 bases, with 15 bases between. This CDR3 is CASSPSETTEKLFF. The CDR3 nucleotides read TGTGCCAGCAGCCCGAGCGAGACTACGGAAAAACTGTTTTTT.

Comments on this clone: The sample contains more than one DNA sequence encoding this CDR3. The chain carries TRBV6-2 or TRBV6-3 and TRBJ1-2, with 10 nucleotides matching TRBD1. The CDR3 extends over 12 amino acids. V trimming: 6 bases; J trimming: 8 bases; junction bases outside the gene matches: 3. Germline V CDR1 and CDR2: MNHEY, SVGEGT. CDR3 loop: CASSKTGGGYTF. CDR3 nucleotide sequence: TGTGCCAGCAGCAAGACAGGGGGCGGCTACACCTTC.